Here is one T cell receptor (beta chain) with its context. Its antigen is undetermined. The data were taken from a study of blood T cells in healthy people across ages. Study conclusions and caveats: Fewer expanded clones and more diversity marked long-lived versus aged donors.

A J-beta primer mix and a sample-barcoded 5' primer were used in a second PCR of roughly 6 to 12 cycles. TCRdb reprocessed the 5' RACE reads via MiXCR and lists one record per CDR3 protein. The sample gives more than 600,000 distinct CDR3 sequences, more than 20% of which show up once; just under 9.5% is in the top ten. This sample also appeared in a second study, on T cells of mothers and their children. That work states: Mothers yielded over 9.5 million CDR3 reads, children some 3 million each. A slight, non-significant increase in overlap was found for related mother-child pairs relative to unrelated pairs. There were no persistent microchimeric T cell clones detected.

The clonotype was recovered from a boy aged 5 to 17 in good health. What was sequenced was blood.

The CDR3, as DNA: TGTGCCAGCATCCTTCTGGAGGCCGGGGATGAAAAACTGTTTTTT. It is translated as CASILLEAGDEKLFF. The chain links TRBV7-9 to TRBJ1-4; D gene uncertain. The germline V and J ends were trimmed by 7 bases and 6 bases, with 18 bases remaining between them. This CDR3 spans 15 amino acids. The germline gives CDR1 SEHNR, CDR2 FQNEAQ (reference sequence). Filled out from reference TRBV7-9 and TRBJ1-4, the complete variable domain reads DTGVSQNPRHKITKRGQNVTFRCDPISEHNRLYWYRQTLGQGPEFLTYFQNEAQLEKSRLLSDRFSAERPKGSFSTLEIQRTEQGDSAMYLCASILLEAGDEKLFFGSGTQLSVL.